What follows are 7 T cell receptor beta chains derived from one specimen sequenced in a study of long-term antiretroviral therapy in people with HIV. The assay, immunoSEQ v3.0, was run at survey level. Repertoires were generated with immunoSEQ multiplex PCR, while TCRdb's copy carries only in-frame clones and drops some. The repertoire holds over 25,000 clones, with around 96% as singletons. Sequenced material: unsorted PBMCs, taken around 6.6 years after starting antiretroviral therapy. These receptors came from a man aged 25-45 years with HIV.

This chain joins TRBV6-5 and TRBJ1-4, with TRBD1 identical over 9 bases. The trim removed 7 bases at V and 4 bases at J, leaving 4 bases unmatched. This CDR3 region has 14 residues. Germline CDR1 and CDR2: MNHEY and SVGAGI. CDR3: CASTPGQGNEKLFF. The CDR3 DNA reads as TGTGCCAGCACCCCGGGACAGGGTAATGAAAAACTGTTTTTT.

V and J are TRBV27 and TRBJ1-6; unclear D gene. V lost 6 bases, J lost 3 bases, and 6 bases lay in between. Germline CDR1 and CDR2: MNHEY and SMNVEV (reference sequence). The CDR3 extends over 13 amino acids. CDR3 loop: CASRDYYNSPLHF. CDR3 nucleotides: TGTGCCAGCAGGGACTACTATAATTCACCCCTCCACTTT.

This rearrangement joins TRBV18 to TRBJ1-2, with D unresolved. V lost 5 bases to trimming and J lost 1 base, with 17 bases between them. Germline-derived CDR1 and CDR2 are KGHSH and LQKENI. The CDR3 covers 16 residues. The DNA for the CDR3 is TGTGCCAGCTCAGCCCTTTTGGGCAGCCTTAACTATGGCTACACCTTC. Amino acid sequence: CASSALLGSLNYGYTF.

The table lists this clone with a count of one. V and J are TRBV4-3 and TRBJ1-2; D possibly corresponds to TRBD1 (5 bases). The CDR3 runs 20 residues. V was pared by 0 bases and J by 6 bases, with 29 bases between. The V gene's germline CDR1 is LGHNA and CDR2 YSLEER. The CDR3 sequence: CASSQDLQGRTLLPIDGYTF. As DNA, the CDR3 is TGCGCCAGCAGCCAAGATCTGCAGGGCCGCACTCTGCTCCCCATTGATGGCTACACCTTC.

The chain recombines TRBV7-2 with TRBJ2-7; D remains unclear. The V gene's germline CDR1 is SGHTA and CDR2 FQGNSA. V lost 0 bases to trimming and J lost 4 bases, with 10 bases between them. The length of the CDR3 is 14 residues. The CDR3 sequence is CASSLAKTPYEQYF. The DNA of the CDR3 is TGTGCCAGCAGCTTAGCGAAGACACCGTACGAGCAGTACTTC.

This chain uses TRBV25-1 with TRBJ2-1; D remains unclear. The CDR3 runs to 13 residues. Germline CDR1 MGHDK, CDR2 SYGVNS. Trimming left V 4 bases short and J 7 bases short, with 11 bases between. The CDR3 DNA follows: TGTGCCAGCAGTGGTCCAGGCGTTAATGAGCAGTTCTTC. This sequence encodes CASSGPGVNEQFF.

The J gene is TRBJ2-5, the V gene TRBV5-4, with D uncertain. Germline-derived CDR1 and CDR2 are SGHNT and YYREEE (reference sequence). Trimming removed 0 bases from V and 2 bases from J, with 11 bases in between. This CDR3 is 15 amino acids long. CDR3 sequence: CASSLDGYLQETQYF. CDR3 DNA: TGTGCCAGCAGCTTGGACGGCTACCTACAAGAGACCCAGTACTTC.